The 3 T cell receptor beta chains presented below share a single source sample, sequenced in a study of OX40 agonist ivuxolimab in advanced cancers. Libraries were built with the immunoSEQ multiplex PCR assay. TCRdb obtained this table from immuneACCESS and retained in-frame rearrangements with V and J assigned. These tables miss some clones; where compared with another copy, unresolved V genes account for less than half of the shortfall, and the remainder is unexplained. In all, the sample holds 25,000 to 40,000 clones, and 84% of those were seen once. About 12% of the sample belongs to the ten largest clones. This sample comprised CD4+ or CD8+ T cells sorted from blood, obtained in a trial of the OX40 agonist ivuxolimab. Receptor source: an adult with an advanced solid tumor such as melanoma, head and neck, liver or kidney cancer.

This chain connects TRBV5-8 to TRBJ2-7, with D hard to call. This CDR3 spans 14 amino acids. CDR1 and CDR2 (germline): SGHTS, YDEGEE. Trimming took 2 bases from V and 1 from J, leaving 10 bases between them. The CDR3 protein is CASSFGAGSYEQYF. The DNA of the CDR3 is TGTGCCAGCAGCTTTGGCGCCGGATCCTACGAGCAGTACTTC.

The chain uses TRBV28 and TRBJ2-1; D is possibly TRBD1 (6 bases). V was pared by 5 bases and J by 11 bases, with 10 bases between. The CDR3 spans 11 residues. The germline CDR1 and CDR2 sequences are MDHEN and SYDVKM. The CDR3 spells CASSLGQKQFF. For the CDR3, the DNA is TGTGCCAGCAGTCTCGGACAGAAGCAGTTCTTC. The full variable domain, in which reference TRBV28 and TRBJ2-1 provide the parts outside the CDR3, is DVKVTQSSRYLVKRTGEKVFLECVQDMDHENMFWYRQDPGLGLRLIYFSYDVKMKEKGDIPEGYSVSREKKERFSLILESASTNQTSMYLCASSLGQKQFFGPGTRLTVL.

The chain recombines TRBV7-9 with TRBJ2-5, with TRBD2 identical over 11 bases. CDR1 SEHNR and CDR2 FQNEAQ come from the germline V gene (reference sequence). V shed 4 bases and J 1 base; nucleotides not matched to a gene: 2. The CDR3 contains 15 residues. DNA for the CDR3: TGTGCCAGCAGCTCTCTAGCGGGGGGCCAAGAGACCCAGTACTTC. This translates into CASSSLAGGQETQYF.